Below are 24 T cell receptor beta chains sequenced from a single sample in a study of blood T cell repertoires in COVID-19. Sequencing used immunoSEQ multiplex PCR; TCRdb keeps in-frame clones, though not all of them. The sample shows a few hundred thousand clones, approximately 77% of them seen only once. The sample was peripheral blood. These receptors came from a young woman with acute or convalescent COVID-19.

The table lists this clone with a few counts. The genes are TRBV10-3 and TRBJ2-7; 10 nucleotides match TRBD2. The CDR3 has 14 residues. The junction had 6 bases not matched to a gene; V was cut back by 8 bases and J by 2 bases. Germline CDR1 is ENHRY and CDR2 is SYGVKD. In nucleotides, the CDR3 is TGTGCCATCGGCGGAGCGGGAGGGCCCTACGAGCAGTACTTC. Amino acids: CAIGGAGGPYEQYF.

The CDR3 region has the DNA TGCGCCAGCAGCAGGGGACTAGCGGGAGAATCAGATACGCAGTATTTT. It specifies CASSRGLAGESDTQYF. The chain has TRBV5-1 and TRBJ2-3, with TRBD2 matching over 14 bases. The junction had 5 bases not matched to a gene; V was cut back by 4 bases and J by 4 bases. Germline assignment: CDR1 SGHRS and CDR2 YFSETQ. The CDR3 is made up of 16 amino acids.

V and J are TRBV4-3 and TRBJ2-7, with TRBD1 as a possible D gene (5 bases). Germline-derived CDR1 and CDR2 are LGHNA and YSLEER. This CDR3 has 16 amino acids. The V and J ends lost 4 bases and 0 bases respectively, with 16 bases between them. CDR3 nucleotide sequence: TGCGCCAGCAGCCCAAACTGGGGCCGAAGCTCCTACGAGCAGTACTTC. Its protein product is CASSPNWGRSSYEQYF.

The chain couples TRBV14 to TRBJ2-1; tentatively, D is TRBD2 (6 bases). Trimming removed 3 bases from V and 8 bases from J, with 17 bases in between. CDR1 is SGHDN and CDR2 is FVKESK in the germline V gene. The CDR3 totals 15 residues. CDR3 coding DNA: TGTGCCAGCAGCCACTCTACGGGACTGGCGGATGAGCAGTTCTTC. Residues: CASSHSTGLADEQFF.

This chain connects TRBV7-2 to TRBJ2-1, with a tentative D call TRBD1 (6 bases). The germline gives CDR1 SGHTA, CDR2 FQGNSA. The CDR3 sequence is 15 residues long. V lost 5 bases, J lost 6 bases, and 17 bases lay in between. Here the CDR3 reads CASSVGRGGFNEQFF. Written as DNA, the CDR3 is TGTGCCAGCAGCGTAGGGAGAGGGGGATTCAATGAGCAGTTCTTC.

The CDR3 sequence: CAWSTDSGTGELFF. CDR3 in DNA: TGTGCCTGGAGTACAGACAGTGGCACCGGGGAGCTGTTTTTT. The genes are TRBV30 and TRBJ2-2; a possible D gene is TRBD1 (5 bases). Trimming stripped 2 bases from V and 4 bases from J, with 11 bases between. Germline V gives CDR1 GTSNPN, CDR2 SVGIG (reference sequence). The CDR3 is 14 residues long.

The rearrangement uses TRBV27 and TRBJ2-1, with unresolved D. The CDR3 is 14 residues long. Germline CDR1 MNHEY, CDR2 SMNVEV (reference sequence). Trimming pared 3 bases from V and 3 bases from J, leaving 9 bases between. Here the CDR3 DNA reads TGTGCCAGCAGTTTTCATAACAACTACAATGAGCAGTTCTTC. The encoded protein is CASSFHNNYNEQFF.

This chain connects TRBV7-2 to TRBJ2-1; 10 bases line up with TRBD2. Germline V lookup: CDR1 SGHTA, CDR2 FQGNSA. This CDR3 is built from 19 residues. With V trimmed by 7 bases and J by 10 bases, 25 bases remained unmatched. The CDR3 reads CASNLYWDRIAGAGGEQFF. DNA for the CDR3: TGTGCCAGCAATCTATACTGGGACAGAATAGCGGGAGCGGGGGGGGAGCAGTTCTTC.

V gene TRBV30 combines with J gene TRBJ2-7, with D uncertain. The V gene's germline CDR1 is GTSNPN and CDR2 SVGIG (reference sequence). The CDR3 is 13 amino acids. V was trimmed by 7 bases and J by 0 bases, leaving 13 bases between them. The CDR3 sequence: CASRHPSSYEQYF. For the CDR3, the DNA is TGTGCCTCCAGACACCCCAGCTCCTACGAGCAGTACTTC.

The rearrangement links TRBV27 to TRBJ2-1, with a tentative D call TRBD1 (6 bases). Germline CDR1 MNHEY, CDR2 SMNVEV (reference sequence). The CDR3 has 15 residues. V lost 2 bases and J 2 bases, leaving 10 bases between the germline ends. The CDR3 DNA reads TGTGCCAGCAGTTTAGTTAACAGGGCCTACAATGAGCAGTTCTTC. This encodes CASSLVNRAYNEQFF.

The CDR3 DNA reads TGTGCCAGCAGTCCCGGGGGGGGATCTGGGGCCAACGTCCTGACTTTC. Amino acid sequence: CASSPGGGSGANVLTF. The V call is TRBV27, the J call TRBJ2-6, with 8 nucleotides matching TRBD2. The V gene's germline CDR1 is MNHEY and CDR2 SMNVEV (reference sequence). This CDR3 spans 16 amino acids. The V gene end was trimmed by 5 bases and the J gene end by 1 base; junction bases not matched to a gene: 4.

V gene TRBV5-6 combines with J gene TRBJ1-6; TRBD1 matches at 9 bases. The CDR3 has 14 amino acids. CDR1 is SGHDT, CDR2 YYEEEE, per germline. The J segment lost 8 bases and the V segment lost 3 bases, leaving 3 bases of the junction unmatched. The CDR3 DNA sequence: TGTGCCAGCAGCTGGGGACAGGGACATTCACCCCTCCACTTT. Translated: CASSWGQGHSPLHF.

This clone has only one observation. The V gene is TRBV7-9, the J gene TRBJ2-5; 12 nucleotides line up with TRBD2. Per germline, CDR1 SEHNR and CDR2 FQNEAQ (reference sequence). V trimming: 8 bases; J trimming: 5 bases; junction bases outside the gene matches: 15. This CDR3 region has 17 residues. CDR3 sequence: CASQTSETSGRRETQYF. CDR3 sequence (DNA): TGTGCCAGCCAAACCTCCGAGACTAGCGGGAGAAGGGAGACCCAGTACTTC.

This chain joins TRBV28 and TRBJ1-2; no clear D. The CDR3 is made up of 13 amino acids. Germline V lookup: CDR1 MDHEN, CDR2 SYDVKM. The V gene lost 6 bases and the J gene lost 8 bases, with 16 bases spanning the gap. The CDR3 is CASSLVGVRGYTF. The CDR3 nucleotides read TGTGCCAGCAGCCTTGTCGGGGTTCGGGGCTACACCTTC.

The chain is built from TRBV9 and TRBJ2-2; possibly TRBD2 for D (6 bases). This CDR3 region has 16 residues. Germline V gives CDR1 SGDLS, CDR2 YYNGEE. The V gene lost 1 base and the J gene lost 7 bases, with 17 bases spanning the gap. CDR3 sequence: CASSVSGGVVGGELFF. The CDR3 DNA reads TGTGCCAGCAGCGTAAGCGGCGGGGTAGTCGGCGGGGAGCTGTTTTTT.

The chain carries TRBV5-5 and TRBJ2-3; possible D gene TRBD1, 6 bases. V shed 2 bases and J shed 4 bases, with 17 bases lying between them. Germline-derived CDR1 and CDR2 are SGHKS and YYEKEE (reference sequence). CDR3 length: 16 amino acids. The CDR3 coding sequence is TGTGCCAGCAGCTTCGTTGACGGGAAGGGGGCAGATACGCAGTATTTT. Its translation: CASSFVDGKGADTQYF.

The CDR3 here is CASSLDSAANEKLFF. The CDR3 nucleotides are TGTGCCAGCAGCCTGGACAGTGCGGCTAATGAAAAACTGTTTTTT. J is TRBJ1-4 and V is TRBV6-2 or TRBV6-3; TRBD1 is a possible D gene (6 bases). Per the germline V gene, CDR1 is MNHEY and CDR2 is SVGEGT. V dropped 6 bases and J dropped 3 bases, with 14 bases sitting between them. The CDR3 is 15 residues long.

CDR3 in DNA: TGCGCCAGCAGCCACGACAGAGAATATGGCTACACCTTC. It yields the protein CASSHDREYGYTF. The rearrangement uses TRBV4-3 and TRBJ1-2; D might be TRBD1 (5 bases). V was pared by 3 bases and J by 5 bases, with 10 bases between. In germline, CDR1 is LGHNA, CDR2 YSLEER. The CDR3 is made up of 13 amino acids.

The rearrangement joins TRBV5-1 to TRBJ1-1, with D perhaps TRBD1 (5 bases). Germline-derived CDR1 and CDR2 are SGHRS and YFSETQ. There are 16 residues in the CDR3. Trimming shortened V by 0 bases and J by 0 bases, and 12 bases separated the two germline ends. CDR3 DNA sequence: TGCGCCAGCAGCTTGGAGGTCTTGGACATGAACACTGAAGCTTTCTTT. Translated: CASSLEVLDMNTEAFF. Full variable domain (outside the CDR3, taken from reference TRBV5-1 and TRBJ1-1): KAGVTQTPRYLIKTRGQQVTLSCSPISGHRSVSWYQQTPGQGLQFLFEYFSETQRNKGNFPGRFSGRQFSNSRSEMNVSTLELGDSALYLCASSLEVLDMNTEAFFGQGTRLTVV.

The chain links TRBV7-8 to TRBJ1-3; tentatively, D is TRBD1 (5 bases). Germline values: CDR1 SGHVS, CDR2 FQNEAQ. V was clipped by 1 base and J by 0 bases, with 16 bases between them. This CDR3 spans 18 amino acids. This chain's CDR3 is CASSLGAGPPYSGNTIYF. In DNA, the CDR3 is TGTGCCAGCAGCTTAGGGGCAGGGCCCCCTTACTCTGGAAACACCATATATTTT.

The CDR3 coding sequence is TGTGCCAGCAGCCCCACTCCGGTACGGGAGACCCAGTACTTC. This gives the protein CASSPTPVRETQYF. The chain combines TRBV7-3 with TRBJ2-5; no clear D gene. The germline CDR1 and CDR2 sequences are SGHTA and FQGTGA. The ends were cut back, 5 bases at V and 5 bases at J, with 15 bases in the middle. This CDR3 region has 14 residues.

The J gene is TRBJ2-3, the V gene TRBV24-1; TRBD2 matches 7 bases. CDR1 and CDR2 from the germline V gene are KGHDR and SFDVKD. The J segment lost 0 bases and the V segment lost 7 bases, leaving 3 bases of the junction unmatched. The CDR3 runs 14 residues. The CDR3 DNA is TGTGCCACCAGCCTAGCGGCTAGCACAGATACGCAGTATTTT. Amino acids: CATSLAASTDTQYF.

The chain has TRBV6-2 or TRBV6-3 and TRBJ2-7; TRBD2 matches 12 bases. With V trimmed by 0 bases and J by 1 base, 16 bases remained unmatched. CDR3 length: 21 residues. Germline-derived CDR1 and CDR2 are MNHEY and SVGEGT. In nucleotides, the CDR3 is TGTGCCAGCAGTTACTCAGGATTCGGGACTAGCGGGTTAGCTCCATCCTACGAGCAGTACTTC. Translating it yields CASSYSGFGTSGLAPSYEQYF.

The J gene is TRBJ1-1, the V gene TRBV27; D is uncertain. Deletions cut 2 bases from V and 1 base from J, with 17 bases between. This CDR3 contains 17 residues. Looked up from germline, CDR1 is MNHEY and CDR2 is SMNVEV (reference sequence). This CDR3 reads CASSLKSHRAGNTEAFF. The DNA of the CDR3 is TGTGCCAGCAGTTTAAAAAGTCATCGGGCGGGGAACACTGAAGCTTTCTTT.